The 30 T cell receptor beta chains presented below share a single source sample, sequenced in a study of technical replicates of blood from a few donors. The assay was immunoSEQ multiplex PCR, and TCRdb's table has in-frame clones only and misses some. Among over 75,000 clones, 97% were seen once, and the ten largest hold roughly 0.3%. The sample consisted of T cells isolated from PBMCs. These receptors were obtained from a human donor in good health.

The chain joins TRBV6-6 to TRBJ1-4; possibly TRBD1 for D (5 bases). This CDR3 spans 13 amino acids. V gave up 7 bases and J gave up 6 bases, with 12 bases separating them. Germline lookup yields CDR1 MNHNY and CDR2 SVGAGI (reference sequence). The CDR3 DNA follows: TGTGCCAGCATCGGCAGGGCCGATGAAAAACTGTTTTTT. Protein: CASIGRADEKLFF.

J is TRBJ2-7 and V is TRBV15, with 7 bases lining up with TRBD2. Germline V gene data show CDR1 as LNHNV and CDR2 as YYDKDF (reference sequence). The CDR3 is 13 residues long. V lost 0 bases, J lost 4 bases, and 0 bases stayed unmatched. CDR3 in DNA: TGTGCCACCAGCAGAGAGGGGGGGTACGAGCAGTACTTC. Translating it yields CATSREGGYEQYF.

This chain uses TRBV4-1 with TRBJ2-1; D is perhaps TRBD2 (6 bases). This CDR3 is 14 amino acids long. The germline V gene encodes CDR1 MGHRA and CDR2 YSYEKL. Trimming left V 0 bases short and J 6 bases short, with 9 bases between. The CDR3: CASSQEGLLNEQFF. The CDR3 DNA is TGCGCCAGCAGCCAAGAGGGACTGCTCAATGAGCAGTTCTTC.

The rearrangement joins TRBV4-2 to TRBJ2-1, with D perhaps matching TRBD2 (6 bases). The CDR3 runs to 18 residues. Deletions cut 0 bases from V and 0 bases from J, with 15 bases between. The germline gives CDR1 LGHNA, CDR2 YNFKEQ. The CDR3 nucleotides are TGTGCCAGCAGCCAAGATGCTAAAGGACTACTCTCCTACAATGAGCAGTTCTTC. Translated: CASSQDAKGLLSYNEQFF.

The chain joins TRBV12-5 to TRBJ2-3; TRBD2 agrees at 9 bases. Germline CDR1 reads LGHNT; CDR2 reads FRNRAP. The trim removed 5 bases at V and 2 bases at J, leaving 2 bases unmatched. The CDR3 sequence is 14 residues long. The CDR3 loop reads CASGGTSLTDTQYF. CDR3 DNA: TGTGCTAGTGGTGGGACTAGCCTCACAGATACGCAGTATTTT.

The chain couples TRBV29-1 to TRBJ2-7, with TRBD1 identical over 7 bases. V gave up 4 bases and J gave up 2 bases; unmatched junction bases: 8. Germline V CDR1 and CDR2: SQVTM, ANQGSEA. This CDR3 spans 14 amino acids. CDR3 nucleotides: TGCAGCGTTGCGACAGGGATGGGGCCCTACGAGCAGTACTTC. It is translated as CSVATGMGPYEQYF.

The chain recombines TRBV9 with TRBJ2-7; tentatively, D is TRBD2 (5 bases). Per germline, CDR1 SGDLS and CDR2 YYNGEE. V lost 1 base and J lost 0, with 8 bases in between. The CDR3 consists of 14 residues. The CDR3 spells CASSVWESSYEQYF. The CDR3 DNA sequence: TGTGCCAGCAGCGTATGGGAGAGCTCCTACGAGCAGTACTTC.

V is TRBV15 and J is TRBJ1-2; D might be TRBD1 (5 bases). Trimming left V 3 bases short and J 1 base short, with 12 bases between. This CDR3 is 15 amino acids long. Germline V gives CDR1 LNHNV, CDR2 YYDKDF (reference sequence). CDR3 amino acids: CATSSPTVYNYGYTF. As DNA, the CDR3 is TGTGCCACCAGCAGCCCGACAGTTTATAACTATGGCTACACCTTC.

The rearrangement links TRBV5-8 to TRBJ2-7; no reliable D call. The V gene lost 3 bases and the J gene lost 6 bases, with 10 bases spanning the gap. Looked up from germline, CDR1 is SGHTS and CDR2 is YDEGEE. This CDR3 region has 12 residues. The CDR3 nucleotides read TGTGCCAGCAGCTGGATAGCACCCGAGCAGTACTTC. Translation gives CASSWIAPEQYF.

V usage is TRBV27 and J usage is TRBJ1-5; D may be TRBD1 (5 bases). V shed 2 bases and J shed 3 bases, with 8 bases lying between them. CDR1 and CDR2 from the germline V gene are MNHEY and SMNVEV (reference sequence). The CDR3 length is 14 residues. For the CDR3, the DNA is TGTGCCAGCAGTTTACAGACAGCCAATCAGCCCCAGCATTTT. This sequence encodes CASSLQTANQPQHF.

This chain links TRBV6-5 with TRBJ2-1; D is ambiguous. V was shortened by 0 bases and J by 5 bases, with 5 bases between the two germline ends. This CDR3 is 13 amino acids long. The germline V gene encodes CDR1 MNHEY and CDR2 SVGAGI. CDR3 nucleotides: TGTGCCAGCAGTTACTCTGGCAACAATGAGCAGTTCTTC. It specifies CASSYSGNNEQFF.

This clone came up once. V gene TRBV7-9 combines with J gene TRBJ2-1; D unresolved. The CDR3 has 11 amino acids. Trimming stripped 6 bases from V and 15 bases from J, with 15 bases between. Germline V gene lookup returns CDR1 SEHNR and CDR2 FQNEAQ (reference sequence). Here the CDR3 reads CASSQETFPFF. In DNA, the CDR3 is TGTGCCAGCAGTCAAGAGACTTTTCCGTTCTTC. Complete variable domain (other parts from reference TRBV7-9 and TRBJ2-1): DTGVSQNPRHKITKRGQNVTFRCDPISEHNRLYWYRQTLGQGPEFLTYFQNEAQLEKSRLLSDRFSAERPKGSFSTLEIQRTEQGDSAMYLCASSQETFPFFGPGTRLTVL.

For the CDR3, the DNA is TGTGCCAGCAGGTCGGACTCCCGAGTATATGGCTACACCTTC. Its translation: CASRSDSRVYGYTF. The chain combines TRBV28 with TRBJ1-2; no clear D. The CDR3 length is 14 residues. Trimming shortened V by 6 bases and J by 5 bases, and 16 bases separated the two germline ends. Germline CDR1 MDHEN, CDR2 SYDVKM.

CDR3 in amino acids: CASSTPGTPNTDTQYF. CDR3 coding DNA: TGTGCCAGTAGTACCCCCGGGACACCGAACACAGATACGCAGTATTTT. V gene TRBV19 combines with J gene TRBJ2-3; D is perhaps TRBD1 (6 bases). The germline V gene has CDR1 LNHDA and CDR2 SQIVND (reference sequence). This CDR3 spans 16 amino acids. V lost 4 bases, J lost 2 bases, and 16 bases lay in between.

V and J are TRBV2 and TRBJ1-2; D perhaps matches TRBD1 (6 bases). V lost 8 bases to trimming and J lost 2 bases, with 21 bases between them. In germline, CDR1 is SNHLY, CDR2 FYNNEI. This CDR3 has 16 residues. The CDR3 region is CASEELPGTPNYGYTF. The CDR3 bases are TGTGCCAGCGAGGAATTACCCGGGACACCGAACTATGGCTACACCTTC.

The chain couples TRBV28 to TRBJ2-3, with 11 bases identical to TRBD2. This CDR3 region has 16 residues. With 5 bases clipped from V and 4 bases from J, the junction kept 8 bases outside the gene matches. The germline V gene encodes CDR1 MDHEN and CDR2 SYDVKM. The CDR3 sequence is CASSELLAGVSDTQYF. Here the CDR3 DNA reads TGTGCCAGCAGTGAGCTACTAGCGGGAGTGTCAGATACGCAGTATTTT.

V gene TRBV27 combines with J gene TRBJ2-7, with TRBD1 matching 9 bases. In germline, CDR1 is MNHEY, CDR2 SMNVEV (reference sequence). The J segment lost 6 bases and the V segment lost 9 bases, leaving 9 bases of the junction unmatched. The CDR3 is 13 amino acids. CDR3 DNA sequence: TGTGCCAGTTCCGGGACAGGGTACGTCGAGCAGTACTTC. It is translated as CASSGTGYVEQYF.

V is TRBV30 and J is TRBJ2-3; 13 nucleotides agree with TRBD2. CDR3 size: 16 residues. Looked up from germline, CDR1 is GTSNPN and CDR2 is SVGIG (reference sequence). V lost 0 bases to trimming and J lost 1 base; unmatched junction nucleotides: 1. As DNA, the CDR3 is TGTGCCTGGAGTGTACTAGCGGGAGGGGGCACAGATACGCAGTATTTT. Encoded protein: CAWSVLAGGGTDTQYF. Supplemented by reference TRBV30 and TRBJ2-3, the full variable domain reads SQTIHQWPATLVQPVGSPLSLECTVEGTSNPNLYWYRQAAGRGLQLLFYSVGIGQISSEVPQNLSASRPQDRQFILSSKKLLLSDSGFYLCAWSVLAGGGTDTQYFGPGTRLTVL.

V usage is TRBV9 and J usage is TRBJ1-2; D might be TRBD1 (6 bases). CDR1 SGDLS and CDR2 YYNGEE come from the germline V gene. V lost 3 bases to trimming and J lost 0 bases, with 12 bases between them. The CDR3 is 15 amino acids. The CDR3 DNA follows: TGTGCCAGCAGCGACCGACAGGAAGCTAACTATGGCTACACCTTC. As protein: CASSDRQEANYGYTF.

The V and J genes are TRBV5-5 and TRBJ1-1; D is possibly TRBD1 (5 bases). The CDR3 totals 13 residues. Trimming removed 3 bases from V and 6 bases from J, with 12 bases in between. Germline CDR1 reads SGHKS; CDR2 reads YYEKEE (reference sequence). The CDR3 sequence: CASSSGPGAEAFF. Written as DNA, the CDR3 is TGTGCCAGCAGCTCTGGGCCGGGGGCTGAAGCTTTCTTT.

This chain joins TRBV10-2 and TRBJ2-7; 9 bases fit TRBD1. Looked up from germline, CDR1 is WSHSY and CDR2 is SAAADI. CDR3 size: 13 residues. The J segment lost 4 bases and the V segment lost 8 bases, leaving 6 bases of the junction unmatched. CDR3 DNA: TGCGCCAGCTCGGGACAGGGTTTTTACGAGCAGTACTTC. Translation: CASSGQGFYEQYF.

The chain uses TRBV7-2 and TRBJ2-1, with TRBD2 identical over 8 bases. V lost 3 bases and J lost 5; bases outside the gene matches: 9. Germline-derived CDR1 and CDR2 are SGHTA and FQGNSA. This CDR3 is 16 amino acids long. The CDR3 DNA sequence: TGTGCCAGCAGCTTTGCACCGGGACTAGGTAACAATGAGCAGTTCTTC. It is translated as CASSFAPGLGNNEQFF.

The chain employs TRBV19 and TRBJ2-7, with 9 bases identical to TRBD1. The V gene end was trimmed by 10 bases and the J gene end by 3 bases; junction bases not matched to a gene: 4. Germline V gives CDR1 LNHDA, CDR2 SQIVND (reference sequence). The CDR3 is 12 amino acids. The CDR3 loop reads CATADRGYEQYF. Here the CDR3 DNA reads TGTGCCACCGCGGACAGGGGCTACGAGCAGTACTTC.

The chain employs TRBV10-1 and TRBJ2-3, with a weak D call TRBD2 (5 bases). Germline-derived CDR1 and CDR2 are WNHNN and SYGVQD (reference sequence). Trimming stripped 3 bases from V and 2 bases from J, with 6 bases between. CDR3 length: 13 residues. The CDR3 loop is CASSEADTDTQYF. CDR3 bases: TGCGCCAGCAGTGAAGCGGACACAGATACGCAGTATTTT.

This sequence joins TRBV4-1 and TRBJ2-3; D is unclear. The CDR3 loop spans 15 amino acids. The germline CDR1 and CDR2 sequences are MGHRA and YSYEKL. With 0 bases removed from V and 2 bases from J, the gap between germline ends came to 9 bases. This chain's CDR3 is CASSQERAYTDTQYF. CDR3 coding DNA: TGCGCCAGCAGCCAAGAACGAGCCTACACAGATACGCAGTATTTT.

The V call is TRBV7-8, the J call TRBJ1-5; D not resolved. Trimming pared 3 bases from V and 9 bases from J, leaving 15 bases between. The germline CDR1 and CDR2 sequences are SGHVS and FQNEAQ. The CDR3 loop spans 14 amino acids. This CDR3 is CASSFDDSGSPQHF. CDR3 DNA: TGTGCCAGCAGCTTCGACGACTCGGGGTCGCCCCAGCATTTT. Full variable domain (remainder filled in from reference TRBV7-8 and TRBJ1-5): GAGVSQSPRYKVAKRGQDVALRCDPISGHVSLFWYQQALGQGPEFLTYFQNEAQLDKSGLPSDRFFAERPEGSVSTLKIQRTQQEDSAVYLCASSFDDSGSPQHFGDGTRLSIL.

The genes are TRBV14 and TRBJ2-7; no clear D. CDR1 and CDR2 from the germline V gene are SGHDN and FVKESK. The CDR3 is 14 amino acids. The ends were cut back, 0 bases at V and 5 bases at J, with 11 bases in the middle. CDR3 in amino acids: CASSQDGSSHEQYF. The CDR3 coding sequence is TGTGCCAGCAGCCAAGACGGGTCCAGCCACGAGCAGTACTTC.

The V gene is TRBV11-3, the J gene TRBJ1-1; D uncertain. This CDR3 comprises 14 residues. V was shortened by 0 bases and J by 0 bases, with 5 bases between the two germline ends. The V gene's germline CDR1 is SGHNT and CDR2 YENEEA. CDR3 in DNA: TGTGCCAGCAGCTTAGACAGCGTGAACACTGAAGCTTTCTTT. It encodes CASSLDSVNTEAFF.

The rearrangement joins TRBV30 to TRBJ1-3; a possible D gene is TRBD1 (5 bases). Germline CDR1 reads GTSNPN; CDR2 reads SVGIG (reference sequence). The CDR3 length is 14 residues. V lost 3 bases and J lost 2, with 11 bases in between. CDR3 in amino acids: CAWRGGGTGNTIYF. CDR3 nucleotides: TGTGCCTGGAGGGGTGGGGGGACTGGAAACACCATATATTTT.

The rearrangement uses TRBV4-3 and TRBJ2-1, with TRBD2 as a possible D gene (6 bases). The V end lost 6 bases, the J end lost 7 bases, and 25 bases lay between the germline ends. This CDR3 is built from 17 residues. CDR1 is LGHNA and CDR2 is YSLEER in the germline V gene. The CDR3 DNA reads as TGCGCCAGCAGTCGCAGCTATTTAGCGGAATTAGGGAATGAGCAGTTCTTC. Its translation is CASSRSYLAELGNEQFF.